This T cell receptor beta chain was captured by sequencing in a study of shared clonotypes between healthy human individuals. The germline gives CDR1 SGHTA, CDR2 FQGNSA. J gave up 4 bases and V 5 bases, and 3 bases lay outside the gene matches. This CDR3 is built from 14 residues. This clone was seen a few times. Additional DNA sequences in this sample encode the identical CDR3. Sequencing used immunoSEQ multiplex PCR; TCRdb keeps in-frame clones, though not all of them. The table lists about 120,000 clones, 68% of them singletons. The sequence derives from a woman aged 30 to 39 in good health. Sequences were obtained from memory CD8+ T cells sorted from blood. The subset denotes: CD45RO+ cells pooled with CCR7-negative TemRA cells. The chain carries TRBV7-2 and TRBJ1-4; 8 bases are shared with TRBD1. This CDR3 is CASSRGQGNEKLFF. The CDR3 DNA reads TGTGCCAGCAGCCGAGGACAGGGTAATGAAAAACTGTTTTTT.